A single sample is the source of the 31 T cell receptor beta chains below, sequenced in a study of somatic mutations in cytotoxic T cells in rheumatoid arthritis. Here immunoSEQ multiplex PCR was the method, and the copy in TCRdb shows in-frame clones only, minus some. The table has some 20,000 clones, about four fifths seen once. Sequenced sample: CD8+ T cells sorted from blood. These receptors all stem from an adult with rheumatoid arthritis.

This chain uses TRBV2 with TRBJ2-1; D unresolved. Trimming removed 1 base at V and 4 bases at J, with 20 bases between. This CDR3 has 18 residues. Germline V CDR1 and CDR2: SNHLY, FYNNEI. As DNA, the CDR3 is TGTGCCAGCAGTGAAGATAAAGTGATGGGGATATCGTACAATGAGCAGTTCTTC. It is translated as CASSEDKVMGISYNEQFF.

The chain carries TRBV7-9 and TRBJ2-7; D is possibly TRBD1 (7 bases). Between the trimmed V and J ends, which lost 5 bases and 2 bases, there was a span of 13 bases. Germline CDR1 SEHNR, CDR2 FQNEAQ (reference sequence). The CDR3 contains 14 residues. CDR3 in amino acids: CASSPGGQPYEQYV. The CDR3 DNA reads TGTGCCAGCAGCCCCGGGGGACAGCCCTACGAGCAGTACGTC.

This clone came up a few times. The V and J genes are TRBV4-1 and TRBJ1-5; no clear D. In germline, CDR1 is MGHRA, CDR2 YSYEKL. Trimming shortened V by 0 bases and J by 3 bases, and 12 bases separated the two germline ends. This CDR3 spans 16 amino acids. The CDR3 DNA sequence: TGCGCCAGCAGCCAAGAGTCCCTGAGGGACAATCAGCCCCAGCATTTT. This sequence encodes CASSQESLRDNQPQHF.

V is TRBV19 and J is TRBJ2-1, with 9 nucleotides matching TRBD1. Germline V gives CDR1 LNHDA, CDR2 SQIVND (reference sequence). This CDR3 contains 18 residues. Trimming at V came to 0 bases and at J to 2 bases, leaving 8 bases not matched to a gene. The CDR3 spells CASSIDRTRDRAYNEQFF. For the CDR3, the DNA is TGTGCCAGTAGTATAGACCGAACGAGGGACAGGGCCTACAATGAGCAGTTCTTC.

The rearrangement joins TRBV13 to TRBJ1-3, with 9 bases fitting TRBD1. From germline, CDR1 is PRHDT and CDR2 FYEKMQ (reference sequence). V shed 5 bases, J shed 8 bases, and the junction held 7 bases outside the gene matches. The CDR3 consists of 14 residues. The CDR3 spells CASSTGQGWDTIYF. The CDR3 DNA follows: TGTGCCAGCAGCACCGGACAGGGGTGGGACACCATATATTTT.

The chain combines TRBV6-1 with TRBJ1-5; 10 bases align to TRBD1. Per germline, CDR1 MNHNS and CDR2 SASEGT. Trimming at V came to 6 bases and at J to 5 bases, leaving 7 bases not matched to a gene. This CDR3 has 15 amino acids. The CDR3 DNA is TGTGCCAGCAGACAAGACAGGGGGCTTTATCAGCCCCAGCATTTT. This codes for CASRQDRGLYQPQHF.

In regard to this clone: The sample holds other DNA sequences that translate to the same CDR3. This chain links TRBV6-5 with TRBJ2-5; tentative D call: TRBD1 (5 bases). Germline lookup yields CDR1 MNHEY and CDR2 SVGAGI. The CDR3 covers 12 residues. V was clipped by 6 bases and J by 5 bases, with 10 bases between them. This CDR3 reads CASSRQWETQYF. CDR3 in DNA: TGTGCCAGCAGCCGACAGTGGGAGACCCAGTACTTC.

This chain uses TRBV6-6 with TRBJ2-2, with 10 bases aligning to TRBD2. CDR1 MNHNY and CDR2 SVGAGI come from the germline V gene (reference sequence). V was pared by 5 bases and J by 3 bases, with 3 bases of the junction left unmatched. The CDR3 extends over 15 amino acids. The DNA of the CDR3 is TGTGCCAGCAGTCTAGCGGGGGATTACACCGGGGAGCTGTTTTTT. It yields the protein CASSLAGDYTGELFF.

V gene TRBV6-5 combines with J gene TRBJ2-7; 7 bases are shared with TRBD2. V gave up 8 bases and J gave up 2 bases; unmatched junction bases: 3. This CDR3 has 12 residues. Germline CDR1 reads MNHEY; CDR2 reads SVGAGI. In DNA form, the CDR3 reads TGTGCCAGCCGGACTAGTCCCTACGAGCAGTACTTC. Translating gives CASRTSPYEQYF.

V and J are TRBV5-1 and TRBJ1-5; perhaps TRBD1 as D (6 bases). In germline, CDR1 is SGHRS, CDR2 YFSETQ. The germline V and J ends were trimmed by 7 bases and 5 bases, with 13 bases remaining between them. CDR3 size: 13 residues. The CDR3 protein is CASARGLDQPQHF. In DNA, the CDR3 is TGCGCCAGCGCGAGGGGGTTGGATCAGCCCCAGCATTTT.

This clone showed up just a few times. The CDR3 nucleotides read TGTGCCAGCAGCCCTGGGACAGGGGCTCGCAATGAGCAGTTCTTC. This translates into CASSPGTGARNEQFF. The rearrangement joins TRBV7-9 to TRBJ2-1; the match to TRBD1 covers 10 bases. CDR1 and CDR2 (germline): SEHNR, FQNEAQ (reference sequence). The CDR3 has 15 residues. After removal of 5 bases from V and 6 bases from J, the junction contained 7 bases not matched to a gene.

Remarks on this clone: The same CDR3 can be traced to other DNA sequences in this sample. This chain uses TRBV7-8 with TRBJ2-3; D uncertain. Trimming stripped 8 bases from V and 5 bases from J, with 14 bases between. Per the germline V gene, CDR1 is SGHVS and CDR2 is FQNEAQ. The CDR3 has 13 amino acids. In DNA, the CDR3 is TGTGCCAGCTGCCCAAGGGAAGGAGATACGCAGTATTTT. It encodes CASCPREGDTQYF.

The chain combines TRBV5-1 with TRBJ1-1, with TRBD1 matching 9 bases. Unmatched junction bases numbered 8, after V lost 6 bases and J lost 5 bases. The germline V gene has CDR1 SGHRS and CDR2 YFSETQ. This CDR3 has 14 amino acids. For the CDR3, the DNA is TGCGCCAGCATGCCGACAGGGGGTGTGACTGAAGCTTTCTTT. Its protein is CASMPTGGVTEAFF. The full variable domain, with the rest looked up from reference TRBV5-1 and TRBJ1-1, is KAGVTQTPRYLIKTRGQQVTLSCSPISGHRSVSWYQQTPGQGLQFLFEYFSETQRNKGNFPGRFSGRQFSNSRSEMNVSTLELGDSALYLCASMPTGGVTEAFFGQGTRLTVV.

The rearrangement uses TRBV7-9 and TRBJ1-1; D unresolved. CDR1 is SEHNR and CDR2 is FQNEAQ in the germline V gene (reference sequence). V was pared by 3 bases and J by 4 bases, with 9 bases between. There are 13 residues in the CDR3. The CDR3 DNA is TGTGCCAGCAGCTTCTCCGAGGGCACTGAAGCTTTCTTT. This gives the protein CASSFSEGTEAFF.

A remark on this clone: The sample holds other DNA sequences that translate to the same CDR3. V gene TRBV4-1 combines with J gene TRBJ1-5; D is ambiguous. The germline V gene encodes CDR1 MGHRA and CDR2 YSYEKL. The V gene lost 4 bases and the J gene lost 3 bases, with 10 bases spanning the gap. This CDR3 comprises 14 residues. CDR3 DNA sequence: TGCGCCAGCAGCCCCGGGCCTCTCAATCAGCCCCAGCATTTT. Encoded protein: CASSPGPLNQPQHF.

By share, this clone counts as large. J is TRBJ2-7 and V is TRBV14; perhaps TRBD1 as D (5 bases). The V gene lost 0 bases and the J gene lost 1 base, with 7 bases spanning the gap. The CDR3 is 14 residues long. Germline-derived CDR1 and CDR2 are SGHDN and FVKESK. The DNA for the CDR3 is TGTGCCAGCAGCCAAGAGCAGGGATCCTACGAGCAGTACTTC. Translation gives CASSQEQGSYEQYF.

The chain has TRBV13 and TRBJ2-7; D is uncertain. With 3 bases removed from V and 3 bases from J, the gap between germline ends came to 9 bases. The CDR3 totals 13 residues. Germline V gene sequence: CDR1 PRHDT, CDR2 FYEKMQ (reference sequence). The DNA of the CDR3 is TGTGCCAGCAGCTTCGGCGAACACTACGAGCAGTACGTC. This gives the protein CASSFGEHYEQYV.

Only one count was recorded for this clone. CDR3 sequence (DNA): TGTGCCAGCAGCGTAGTAGACAGCACAGATACGCAGTATTTT. Amino acid sequence: CASSVVDSTDTQYF. V usage is TRBV9 and J usage is TRBJ2-3; the D is unclear. The length of the CDR3 is 14 residues. Per the germline V gene, CDR1 is SGDLS and CDR2 is YYNGEE. The V gene lost 0 bases and the J gene lost 0 bases, with 5 bases spanning the gap.

The chain recombines TRBV18 with TRBJ2-1; TRBD2 matches 12 bases. There are 15 residues in the CDR3. CDR1 is KGHSH and CDR2 is LQKENI in the germline V gene. The trim removed 3 bases at V and 12 bases at J, leaving 9 bases unmatched. CDR3 coding DNA: TGTGCCAGCTCACCCAGGGGACTAGCGGGTGAATGGCAGTTCTTC. Amino acid sequence: CASSPRGLAGEWQFF. Variable domain in full (rest from reference TRBV18 and TRBJ2-1): NAGVMQNPRHLVRRRGQEARLRCSPMKGHSHVYWYRQLPEEGLKFMVYLQKENIIDESGMPKERFSAEFPKEGPSILRIQQVVRGDSAAYFCASSPRGLAGEWQFFGPGTRLTVL.

In its sample, this clone was seen once. The rearrangement joins TRBV6-5 to TRBJ2-2, with 8 bases identical to TRBD2. Germline lookup yields CDR1 MNHEY and CDR2 SVGAGI. Unmatched junction bases numbered 3, after V lost 0 bases and J lost 6 bases. The CDR3 spans 15 residues. The DNA for the CDR3 is TGTGCCAGCAGTTACTCGCGGCGGGGGGCCGGGGAGCTGTTTTTT. Residues: CASSYSRRGAGELFF.

The chain employs TRBV18 and TRBJ2-3; tentatively, D is TRBD1 (5 bases). This CDR3 comprises 14 residues. Trimming removed 2 bases from V and 1 base from J, with 7 bases in between. From germline, CDR1 is KGHSH and CDR2 LQKENI. This CDR3 reads CASSPIRGTDTQYF. The CDR3 DNA reads as TGTGCCAGCTCACCAATCAGGGGCACAGATACGCAGTATTTT.

The chain joins TRBV5-1 to TRBJ1-2; 10 nucleotides align to TRBD1. The trim removed 4 bases at V and 8 bases at J, leaving 14 bases unmatched. Looked up from germline, CDR1 is SGHRS and CDR2 is YFSETQ. The CDR3 is made up of 16 amino acids. For the CDR3, the DNA is TGCGCCAGCAGCCCCTATGGGACAGGGGAAGTCCAAGGCTACACCTTC. Its protein product is CASSPYGTGEVQGYTF.

The table lists this clone with a few counts. The chain couples TRBV10-3 to TRBJ1-2; 10 bases map to TRBD1. V shed 7 bases, J shed 4 bases, and the junction held 9 bases outside the gene matches. CDR1 is ENHRY and CDR2 is SYGVKD in the germline V gene. This CDR3 contains 15 residues. The chain's CDR3 is CAITHRDRGGYGYTF. The CDR3 nucleotides are TGTGCCATCACCCACCGGGACAGGGGAGGCTATGGCTACACCTTC.

The chain couples TRBV4-1 to TRBJ1-4; D is possibly TRBD1 (6 bases). V was clipped by 3 bases and J by 3 bases, with 11 bases between them. Germline V CDR1 and CDR2: MGHRA, YSYEKL. CDR3 length: 15 amino acids. In DNA form, the CDR3 reads TGCGCCAGCAGCCAGCAGGACAGACCTAATGAAAAACTGTTTTTT. Protein product: CASSQQDRPNEKLFF.

The rearrangement joins TRBV5-1 to TRBJ1-2; perhaps TRBD1 as D (6 bases). The V gene's germline CDR1 is SGHRS and CDR2 YFSETQ. V was shortened by 0 bases and J by 7 bases, with 10 bases between the two germline ends. The length of the CDR3 is 13 residues. The CDR3 protein is CASSLAAGAGYTF. The CDR3 coding sequence is TGCGCCAGCAGCTTGGCGGCGGGGGCTGGCTACACCTTC.

This sequence joins TRBV27 and TRBJ2-1; 8 bases agree with TRBD2. Germline-derived CDR1 and CDR2 are MNHEY and SMNVEV (reference sequence). Trimming took 5 bases from V and 9 from J; bases not matched to a gene: 3. The CDR3 loop spans 12 amino acids. The CDR3, as DNA: TGTGCCAGCAGTCAAACTAGCGGTGAGCAGTTCTTC. It translates to CASSQTSGEQFF.

V gene TRBV5-1 combines with J gene TRBJ2-3; 8 bases match TRBD2. The germline CDR1 and CDR2 sequences are SGHRS and YFSETQ. V shed 6 bases and J 3 bases; nucleotides not matched to a gene: 6. CDR3 length: 14 amino acids. CDR3 region: CASIPAGETDTQYF. CDR3 nucleotide sequence: TGCGCCAGCATTCCAGCGGGAGAAACAGATACGCAGTATTTT.

The chain is built from TRBV9 and TRBJ1-2; D is unclear. The V and J ends lost 2 bases and 2 bases respectively, with 13 bases between them. Germline CDR1 reads SGDLS; CDR2 reads YYNGEE. This CDR3 comprises 15 residues. The CDR3 DNA reads as TGTGCCAGCAGCGTGTCCACAGAGTTCAACTATGGCTACACCTTC. It translates to CASSVSTEFNYGYTF.

The genes are TRBV6-1 and TRBJ2-7; 11 bases agree with TRBD1. The CDR3 contains 15 residues. The germline V gene encodes CDR1 MNHNS and CDR2 SASEGT. The J segment lost 5 bases and the V segment lost 4 bases, leaving 7 bases of the junction unmatched. The chain's CDR3 is CASSVDGTGGDEQYV. The CDR3 nucleotides are TGTGCCAGCAGTGTCGATGGGACAGGGGGAGACGAGCAGTACGTC.

This clone was found a few times. The chain is built from TRBV18 and TRBJ1-2; D is perhaps TRBD1 (5 bases). V lost 3 bases and J lost 8, with 7 bases in between. The CDR3 totals 11 residues. Germline values: CDR1 KGHSH, CDR2 LQKENI. The CDR3 loop is CASSPGGGYTF. Written as DNA, the CDR3 is TGTGCCAGCTCACCGGGGGGAGGCTACACCTTC.

The CDR3 DNA reads as TGTGCCAGCGAACAAGGCGGGAGAAGTAATGAGCAGTTCTTC. Translating it yields CASEQGGRSNEQFF. The chain couples TRBV7-9 to TRBJ2-1; 7 bases map to TRBD2. The germline V gene encodes CDR1 SEHNR and CDR2 FQNEAQ (reference sequence). The J segment lost 7 bases and the V segment lost 8 bases, leaving 11 bases of the junction unmatched. The CDR3 totals 14 residues.